These 19 T cell receptor beta chains originate from one sample sequenced in a study of blood T cells in healthy people across ages. Primed by a sample-barcoded 5' primer and a J-beta primer mix, a second PCR proceeded for roughly 7 to 12 cycles. TCRdb fed the 5' RACE reads into MiXCR, producing one record per CDR3 protein. This sample has roughly 800,000 distinct CDR3 sequences, with roughly 60% found just once. Sequencing input: blood. The source of these receptors is a man under 40 in good health.

The rearrangement uses TRBV2 and TRBJ2-7; 14 bases match TRBD2. The CDR3 sequence is 15 residues long. With V trimmed by 7 bases and J by 5 bases, 7 bases remained unmatched. The germline gives CDR1 SNHLY, CDR2 FYNNEI. CDR3 sequence reads: CASKEGLAGVNEQYF. CDR3 nucleotide sequence: TGTGCCAGCAAAGAGGGACTAGCGGGGGTGAACGAGCAGTACTTC.

This chain joins TRBV6-2 or TRBV6-3 and TRBJ2-1; 10 bases fit TRBD1. The CDR3 covers 16 residues. CDR1 and CDR2 (germline): MNHEY, SVGEGT. Trimming took 6 bases from V and 2 from J; bases not matched to a gene: 7. The CDR3 here is CASSPDRGGTYNEQFF. In nucleotides, the CDR3 is TGTGCCAGCAGCCCGGACAGGGGGGGAACCTACAATGAGCAGTTCTTC.

V usage is TRBV25-1 and J usage is TRBJ1-2; D is unclear. From germline, CDR1 is MGHDK and CDR2 SYGVNS. Trimming shortened V by 2 bases and J by 4 bases, and 11 bases separated the two germline ends. The CDR3 consists of 14 residues. CDR3: CASSEDGGGYGYTF. The CDR3 DNA is TGTGCCAGCAGTGAAGACGGCGGAGGCTATGGCTACACCTTC.

This clonotype has a handful of counts. This sequence joins TRBV4-2 and TRBJ2-3; D gene uncertain. The CDR3 has 15 residues. Deletions cut 2 bases from V and 0 bases from J, with 9 bases between. CDR1 is LGHNA and CDR2 is YNFKEQ in the germline V gene. The CDR3 loop is CASSQQTSSTDTQYF. The CDR3 DNA reads as TGTGCCAGCAGCCAACAGACCTCTAGCACAGATACGCAGTATTTT.

The chain combines TRBV27 with TRBJ2-2; tentatively, D is TRBD1 or TRBD2 (5 bases each). The CDR3 sequence is 15 residues long. The V end was cut by 0 bases, the J end by 6 bases, with 11 bases between. CDR1 and CDR2 (germline): MNHEY, SMNVEV (reference sequence). In DNA, the CDR3 is TGTGCCAGCAGTTTATCGGGGACCCTCTCCGGGGAGCTGTTTTTT. This translates into CASSLSGTLSGELFF.

This clonotype appeared a single time. For the CDR3, the DNA is TGTGCCAGCCGCTACCACGAGCAGTACTTC. This translates into CASRYHEQYF. The gene calls are TRBV28 and TRBJ2-7, with D hard to call. V lost 8 bases and J lost 5, with 7 bases in between. The CDR3 length is 10 residues. Germline values: CDR1 MDHEN, CDR2 SYDVKM. Looking up the rest from reference TRBV28 and TRBJ2-7 gives the full variable domain: DVKVTQSSRYLVKRTGEKVFLECVQDMDHENMFWYRQDPGLGLRLIYFSYDVKMKEKGDIPEGYSVSREKKERFSLILESASTNQTSMYLCASRYHEQYFGPGTRLTVT.

The gene calls are TRBV18 and TRBJ1-6, with D perhaps matching TRBD1 (6 bases). CDR1 is KGHSH, CDR2 LQKENI, per germline. CDR3 length equals 14 residues. The V gene lost 6 bases and the J gene lost 7 bases, with 13 bases spanning the gap. CDR3 bases: TGTGCCAGCTCTCGTGAGGGGGAAAATTCACCCCTCCACTTT. Translation gives CASSREGENSPLHF.

V is TRBV18 and J is TRBJ1-6; D is uncertain. Trimming removed 4 bases from V and 0 bases from J, with 13 bases in between. This CDR3 is built from 17 residues. The germline gives CDR1 KGHSH, CDR2 LQKENI. The CDR3 coding sequence is TGTGCCAGCTCACACGGGGAGGATCGCTCCTATAATTCACCCCTCCACTTT. Encoded protein: CASSHGEDRSYNSPLHF.

The chain couples TRBV20-1 to TRBJ2-5, with TRBD1 as a possible D gene (5 bases). TRBJ2-7 matches the DNA end more closely, so the J call is doubtful. Germline lookup yields CDR1 DFQATT and CDR2 SNEGSKA (reference sequence). The CDR3 covers 15 residues. The CDR3 region is CSARDFTGDSYEQYF. The CDR3 nucleotides read TGCAGTGCTAGAGATTTCACAGGTGACTCCTACGAGCAGTACTTC.

The V call is TRBV7-8, the J call TRBJ2-7; the match to TRBD2 covers 12 bases. The germline V gene has CDR1 SGHVS and CDR2 FQNEAQ. This CDR3 has 19 amino acids. V shed 5 bases, J shed 0 bases, and the junction held 14 bases outside the gene matches. Here the CDR3 DNA reads TGTGCCAGCAGCGCCCAACTAGCGGGAGGTCTCAGGGGCTCCTACGAGCAGTACTTC. It translates to CASSAQLAGGLRGSYEQYF.

The gene calls are TRBV4-3 and TRBJ2-5; TRBD2 matches at 7 bases. CDR1 is LGHNA and CDR2 is YSLEER in the germline V gene. This CDR3 spans 15 amino acids. The junction had 10 bases not matched to a gene; V was cut back by 5 bases and J by 4 bases. The CDR3, as DNA: TGCGCCAGCAGCTACTCTCGGGAGGCCGCAGAGACCCAGTACTTC. It translates to CASSYSREAAETQYF.

The chain employs TRBV9 and TRBJ2-7; possible D gene TRBD1, 6 bases. The J call may not be correct, given that the DNA end is closer to TRBJ2-1. CDR1 is SGDLS and CDR2 is YYNGEE in the germline V gene. CDR3 length: 13 amino acids. Here the CDR3 DNA reads TGTGCCAGCGGTACCGGGACAACGAATGGTCAGTTCTTC. It codes for CASGTGTTNGQFF.

The sample holds a few counts of this clonotype. The chain employs TRBV20-1 and TRBJ2-5; possible D gene TRBD2, 6 bases. The V and J ends lost 0 bases and 2 bases respectively, with 10 bases between them. Germline CDR1 reads DFQATT; CDR2 reads SNEGSKA (reference sequence). The CDR3 is 14 residues long. CDR3 sequence: CSARDRRGQETQYF. CDR3 DNA sequence: TGCAGTGCTAGAGATCGGCGGGGACAAGAGACCCAGTACTTC.

V is TRBV28 and J is TRBJ2-1; D possibly corresponds to TRBD2 (5 bases). The CDR3 sequence is 13 residues long. V lost 3 bases and J lost 8, with 11 bases in between. Germline loops: CDR1 MDHEN, CDR2 SYDVKM. Here the CDR3 reads CASSFVRADEQFF. CDR3 in DNA: TGTGCCAGCAGTTTCGTGAGGGCGGATGAGCAGTTCTTC.

The rearrangement uses TRBV6-2 or TRBV6-3 and TRBJ2-5; no definite D call. Germline-derived CDR1 and CDR2 are MNHEY and SVGEGT. The CDR3 is 12 amino acids. V lost 1 base, J lost 13 bases, and 13 bases lay in between. The CDR3 region has the DNA TGTGCCAGCAGTTACTTGTCCGCGTATCCGTACTTC. Its protein product is CASSYLSAYPYF.

A few counts support this clonotype. The chain uses TRBV18 and TRBJ2-5; 12 positions agree with TRBD1. The germline gives CDR1 KGHSH, CDR2 LQKENI. The junction had 9 bases not matched to a gene; V was cut back by 5 bases and J by 5 bases. CDR3 length: 16 residues. This CDR3 is CASSSTGTGGMETQYF. The CDR3 DNA reads as TGTGCCAGCTCATCAACCGGGACAGGGGGCATGGAGACCCAGTACTTC.

The chain carries TRBV20-1 and TRBJ2-5; TRBD2 might be the D (6 bases). V gave up 5 bases and J gave up 7 bases, with 14 bases separating them. CDR3 length equals 12 residues. The germline CDR1 and CDR2 sequences are DFQATT and SNEGSKA (reference sequence). This CDR3 is CSAHRLGGTQYF. As DNA, the CDR3 is TGCAGTGCTCATCGCCTGGGGGGGACCCAGTACTTC.

The rearrangement links TRBV7-9 to TRBJ2-4; 7 bases are shared with TRBD2. Germline values: CDR1 SEHNR, CDR2 FQNEAQ (reference sequence). The CDR3 consists of 12 residues. Trimming took 2 bases from V and 14 from J; bases not matched to a gene: 6. In nucleotides, the CDR3 is TGTGCCAGCAGCTTACCCAGCGGGGAGAAGTACTTC. Translating it yields CASSLPSGEKYF.

This clonotype was found a few times. The chain recombines TRBV10-3 with TRBJ2-5; 8 bases match TRBD1. The CDR3 sequence is 13 residues long. Trimming took 6 bases from V and 4 from J; bases not matched to a gene: 4. The germline gives CDR1 ENHRY, CDR2 SYGVKD. The CDR3 DNA is TGTGCCATCAGAATACAGGGGGGAGAGACCCAGTACTTC. It translates to CAIRIQGGETQYF.